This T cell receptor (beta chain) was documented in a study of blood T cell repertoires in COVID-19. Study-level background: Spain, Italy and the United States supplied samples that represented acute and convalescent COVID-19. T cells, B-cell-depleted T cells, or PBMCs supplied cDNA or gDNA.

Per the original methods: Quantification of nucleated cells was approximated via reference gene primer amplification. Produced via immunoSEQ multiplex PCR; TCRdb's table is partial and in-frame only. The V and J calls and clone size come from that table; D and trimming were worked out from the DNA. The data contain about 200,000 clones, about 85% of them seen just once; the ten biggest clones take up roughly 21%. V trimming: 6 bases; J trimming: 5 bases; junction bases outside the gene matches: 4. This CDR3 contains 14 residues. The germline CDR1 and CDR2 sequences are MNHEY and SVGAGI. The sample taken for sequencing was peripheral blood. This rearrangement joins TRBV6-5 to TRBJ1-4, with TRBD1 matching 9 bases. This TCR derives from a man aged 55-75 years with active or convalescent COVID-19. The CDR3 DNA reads TGTGCCAGCAGAAGGGGGACAGGGAATGAAAAACTGTTTTTT. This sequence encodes CASRRGTGNEKLFF.